A selection of T cell receptor beta chains follows, all from one sample in a study of early T cells in non-severe SARS-CoV-2 infection. One entry per CDR3 protein results from TCRdb running MiXCR on the 5' RACE reads. The sample gives 30,000 to 40,000 distinct CDR3 sequences, around 5.8% of which show up once; 4.5% to 5.5% is in the top ten. Sequencing was done on a sample of whole blood. The source of these receptors is an adult who was a healthcare worker with PCR-confirmed SARS-CoV-2 infection or an uninfected control (not recorded which). Both conserved end residues are part of each CDR3. A D gene is named only where the DNA matches it firmly. Size is stated for part of the rows, as once, few or many counts, or as a class when the clone is expanded.

-	TRBV7-9	TRBJ2-1	many	13	CASSLGLASEQFF	TGTGCCAGCAGCTTGGGGCTAGCGAGTGAGCAGTTCTTC
-	TRBV6-6	TRBJ2-5	many	14	CAATPGRVEGTQYF	TGTGCCGCAACGCCAGGGCGGGTGGAAGGGACCCAGTACTTC
-	TRBV12-3/TRBV12-4	TRBJ1-6	many	12	CASSSGDSPLHF	TGTGCCAGCAGTTCAGGCGACTCACCCCTCCACTTT
-	TRBV5-6	TRBJ2-3	many	14	CASSLGGDTDTQYF	TGTGCCAGCAGCTTGGGAGGAGACACAGATACGCAGTATTTT
-	TRBV29-1	TRBJ2-7	many	11	CSVAQENEQYF	TGCAGCGTCGCCCAGGAAAACGAGCAGTACTTC
-	TRBV20-1	TRBJ1-1	few	15	CSAKSRGGANTEAFF	TGCAGTGCCAAAAGTCGAGGGGGAGCAAACACTGAAGCTTTCTTT
-	TRBV28	TRBJ1-2	-	14	CASSRIPPSYGYTF	TGTGCCAGCAGTCGGATCCCTCCAAGCTATGGCTACACCTTC
-	TRBV6-1	TRBJ2-2	many	17	CASSERRSGANTGELFF	TGTGCCAGCAGTGAAAGGCGGAGCGGTGCGAACACCGGGGAGCTGTTTTTT
-	TRBV11-3	TRBJ1-1	many	15	CASSSRGSLNTEAFF	TGTGCCAGCAGCTCCCGGGGCAGCCTGAACACTGAAGCTTTCTTT
-	TRBV5-1	TRBJ2-1	many	17	CASSGPPRRNLYNEQFF	TGCGCCAGCAGTGGCCCCCCACGAAGGAACTTATACAATGAGCAGTTCTTC
TRBD2	TRBV20-1	TRBJ2-5	many	15	CSASRLAGVGETQYF	TGCAGTGCTTCGCGACTAGCGGGAGTCGGGGAGACCCAGTACTTC
-	TRBV11-2	TRBJ1-2	many	14	CASSLERQGYGYTF	TGTGCCAGCAGCTTAGAACGGCAGGGCTATGGCTACACCTTC
-	TRBV6-6	TRBJ1-4	many	15	CASRVDQRFNEKLFF	TGTGCCAGCCGGGTTGATCAGAGATTCAATGAAAAACTGTTTTTT
TRBD1	TRBV2	TRBJ1-3	many	15	CASSADRGVGNTIYF	TGTGCCAGCAGCGCCGACAGGGGTGTTGGAAACACCATATATTTT
-	TRBV18	TRBJ1-2	many	13	CASSPQGHYGYTF	TGTGCCAGCTCACCCCAGGGCCACTATGGCTACACCTTC
-	TRBV20-1	TRBJ1-2	-	11	CSARERSGYTF	TGCAGTGCTAGAGAGCGAAGTGGCTACACCTTC
TRBD1	TRBV11-3	TRBJ2-4	many	18	CASSRSWTGGRAKNIQYF	TGTGCCAGCAGCCGCTCTTGGACAGGGGGCAGGGCCAAAAACATTCAGTACTTC
-	TRBV30	TRBJ1-6	few	14	CAWSEGQSNSPLHF	TGTGCCTGGAGTGAGGGACAAAGTAATTCACCCCTCCACTTT
-	TRBV20-1	TRBJ2-1	few	15	CSASRLEDSYNEQFF	TGCAGTGCTAGTCGGCTAGAAGACTCCTACAATGAGCAGTTCTTC
-	TRBV30	TRBJ2-5	many	15	CAWSKPPQYQETQYF	TGTGCCTGGAGTAAACCGCCCCAGTACCAAGAGACCCAGTACTTC
-	TRBV5-1	TRBJ2-1	few	14	CASSTRRLGDEQFF	TGCGCCAGCAGCACCCGGCGGTTGGGGGATGAGCAGTTCTTC
TRBD1	TRBV6-2/TRBV6-3	TRBJ2-1	-	15	CASSHPGQGIDEQFF	TGTGCCAGCAGTCATCCGGGACAGGGGATAGATGAGCAGTTCTTC
-	TRBV5-6	TRBJ1-1	many	15	CASSLGPTRRTEAFF	TGTGCCAGCAGCTTGGGCCCCACGAGGAGAACTGAAGCTTTCTTT
TRBD1	TRBV2	TRBJ1-1	many	13	CASRVQGYTEAFF	TGTGCCAGCAGAGTACAGGGGTACACTGAAGCTTTCTTT
-	TRBV20-1	TRBJ2-5	many	10	CSALGETQYF	TGCAGTGCCCTCGGGGAGACCCAGTACTTC
-	TRBV20-1	TRBJ2-1	few	14	CSASRAARYNEQFF	TGCAGTGCTAGTCGGGCCGCTAGGTATAATGAGCAGTTCTTC
TRBD1	TRBV18	TRBJ1-5	many	12	CASSPGDRGQHF	TGTGCCAGCTCACCTGGGGACAGGGGCCAGCATTTT
-	TRBV28	TRBJ2-7	many	15	CASSFAGPINYEQYF	TGTGCCAGCAGTTTCGCGGGACCGATAAACTACGAGCAGTACTTC
-	TRBV30	TRBJ1-1	-	13	CAWSKGLNTEAFF	TGTGCCTGGAGTAAGGGGTTAAACACTGAAGCTTTCTTT
-	TRBV20-1	TRBJ1-1	-	15	CSALPNPGAYTEAFF	TGCAGTGCTCTGCCCAACCCCGGGGCCTACACTGAAGCTTTCTTT
-	TRBV7-9	TRBJ2-3	many	15	CASSLARGVTDTQYF	TGTGCCAGCAGCTTAGCGAGAGGGGTCACGGATACGCAGTATTTT